Listed below are T cell receptor beta chains from one sample, sequenced in a study of shared clonotypes between healthy human individuals. Method: immunoSEQ multiplex PCR; TCRdb's copy keeps in-frame clones and lacks some. The table records 2 million to 2.5 million clones, around 96% of them present only once. The sample was naive CD8+ T cells sorted from blood. These receptors all stem from a man aged 18 to 30 in good health. Each CDR3 is given with its conserved first and last residue. Fields, in order: J gene, D gene, clone size, V gene, CDR3 protein, CDR3 DNA. D genes are given only for firm matches. Size tells how often a clone was seen (once, few, many) or the class of an expanded clone, and some rows leave it out.

TRBJ2-7	.	.	TRBV2	CASSVRTEGSYEQYF	TGTGCCAGCAGTGTGCGGACCGAGGGCTCCTACGAGCAGTACTTC
TRBJ2-7	TRBD2	.	TRBV7-8	CASSPPGGIAEQYF	TGTGCCAGCAGCCCTCCCGGGGGGATCGCCGAGCAGTACTTC
TRBJ2-7	TRBD1	.	TRBV6-1	CASSVRDRGTYEQYF	TGTGCCAGCAGTGTCCGGGACAGGGGGACCTACGAGCAGTACTTC
TRBJ1-2	.	.	TRBV6-1	CASSGLFRDLGTF	TGTGCCAGCAGTGGCCTTTTTCGGGATCTGGGCACCTTC
TRBJ2-3	.	.	TRBV19	CASSGDDPDTQYF	TGTGCCAGTAGTGGAGACGATCCAGATACGCAGTATTTT
TRBJ1-5	TRBD1	.	TRBV19	CASSTDRGYQPQHF	TGTGCCAGTAGTACGGACAGGGGATATCAGCCCCAGCATTTT
TRBJ2-1	.	once	TRBV21-1	CASLAKVIAPYNEQFF	TGTGCCAGCTTAGCAAAGGTCATAGCGCCCTACAATGAGCAGTTCTTC
TRBJ2-5	.	.	TRBV6-4	CASSGVPEVETQYF	TGTGCCAGCAGTGGGGTCCCAGAAGTTGAGACCCAGTACTTC
TRBJ2-5	.	.	TRBV27	CASSSRSSSRETQYF	TGTGCCAGCAGCTCTCGTAGCTCGTCTCGAGAGACCCAGTACTTC
TRBJ2-3	.	.	TRBV27	CASSPGPVSGADTQYF	TGTGCCAGCAGTCCCGGGCCCGTGTCCGGGGCAGATACGCAGTATTTT
TRBJ1-1	.	once	TRBV6-5	CASSYSPGANTEAFF	TGTGCCAGCAGTTACTCACCGGGAGCGAACACTGAAGCTTTCTTT
TRBJ1-1	.	.	TRBV5-1	CASSQLEGMNTEAFF	TGCGCCAGCAGCCAGTTAGAGGGCATGAACACTGAAGCTTTCTTT
TRBJ2-7	TRBD2	.	TRBV2	CASSGPPRRGDDYEQYF	TGTGCCAGCAGTGGCCCTCCTCGGCGGGGGGACGACTACGAGCAGTACTTC
TRBJ1-1	.	.	TRBV5-4	CASSIPGLMNTEAFF	TGTGCCAGCAGCATCCCTGGGTTAATGAACACTGAAGCTTTCTTT
TRBJ2-3	TRBD2	.	TRBV28	CASTSGGKLTDTQYF	TGTGCCAGCACTAGCGGGGGGAAACTTACAGATACGCAGTATTTT
TRBJ1-1	.	.	TRBV29-1	CSVLGEGSEAFF	TGCAGCGTTCTGGGGGAAGGCTCTGAAGCTTTCTTT
TRBJ2-7	TRBD1	once	TRBV5-1	CASSSWTGPLYEQYF	TGCGCCAGCAGCTCCTGGACAGGCCCGCTCTACGAGCAGTACTTC
TRBJ2-3	TRBD2	.	TRBV25-1	CASSEYREATDTQYF	TGTGCCAGCAGTGAATATCGGGAGGCCACAGATACGCAGTATTTT
TRBJ1-2	.	.	TRBV23-1	CASSQLRGNGYTF	TGCGCCAGCAGTCAATTACGGGGAAATGGCTACACCTTC
TRBJ2-7	TRBD1	.	TRBV29-1	CSVERDRGSYEQYF	TGCAGCGTTGAAAGGGACAGGGGGTCCTACGAGCAGTACTTC
TRBJ2-7	.	.	TRBV9	CASSLRLSSYEQYF	TGTGCCAGCAGCCTTAGACTAAGCTCCTACGAGCAGTACTTC
TRBJ1-1	.	.	TRBV29-1	CSVGGAEMNTEAFF	TGCAGCGTTGGAGGGGCGGAAATGAACACTGAAGCTTTCTTT
TRBJ2-3	.	.	TRBV27	CASSSTGSTDTQYF	TGTGCCAGCAGTTCTACAGGGAGCACAGATACGCAGTATTTT
TRBJ2-1	.	.	TRBV5-4	CASSFWLNEQFF	TGTGCCAGCAGTTTTTGGCTGAATGAGCAGTTCTTC
TRBJ2-7	.	.	TRBV6-5	CASSPSNGGEQYF	TGTGCCAGCTCCCCCTCAAACGGGGGCGAGCAGTACTTC